This TCR beta chain was recovered during a study of beta chain features in type 1 diabetes. About the research overall: All samples combined gave 95 million to 130 million sorted cells for examination.

The CDR3 is 15 residues long. V lost 7 bases, J lost 5 bases, and 11 bases stayed unmatched. Germline V gene data show CDR1 as SGHRS and CDR2 as YFSETQ. Sequenced material consisted of expressed TCRB transcripts (all of the isolated RNA was reverse transcribed). Data came from immunoSEQ multiplex PCR; TCRdb stores just in-frame clones and leaves some out. This sample has 160,000 or so clones, with 11% found just once. Averaging approximately 0.11 L, one heparinised blood draw was given by each donor. The origin of this receptor is a man younger than 35 in good health. The chain uses TRBV5-1 and TRBJ2-1; the match to TRBD2 covers 8 bases. Source material: central memory CD4+ T cells from blood. CDR3 nucleotide sequence: TGCGCCAGCTCCCACCAGGGCGGGAGGAACAATGAGCAGTTCTTC. It specifies CASSHQGGRNNEQFF. Looking up the rest from reference TRBV5-1 and TRBJ2-1 gives the full variable domain: KAGVTQTPRYLIKTRGQQVTLSCSPISGHRSVSWYQQTPGQGLQFLFEYFSETQRNKGNFPGRFSGRQFSNSRSEMNVSTLELGDSALYLCASSHQGGRNNEQFFGPGTRLTVL.